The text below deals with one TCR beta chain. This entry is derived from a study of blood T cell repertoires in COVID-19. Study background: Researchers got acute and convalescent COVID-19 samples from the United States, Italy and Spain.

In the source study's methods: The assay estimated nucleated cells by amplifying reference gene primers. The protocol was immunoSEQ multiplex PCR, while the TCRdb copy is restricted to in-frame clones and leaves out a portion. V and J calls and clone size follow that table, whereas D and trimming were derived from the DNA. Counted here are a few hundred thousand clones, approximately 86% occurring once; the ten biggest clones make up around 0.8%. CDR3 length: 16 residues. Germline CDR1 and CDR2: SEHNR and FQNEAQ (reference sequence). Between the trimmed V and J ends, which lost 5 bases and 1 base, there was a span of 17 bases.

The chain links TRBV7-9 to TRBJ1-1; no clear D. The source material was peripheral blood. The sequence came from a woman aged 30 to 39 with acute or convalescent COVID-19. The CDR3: CASSPWIGRENTEAFF. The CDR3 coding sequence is TGTGCCAGCAGCCCTTGGATAGGGAGGGAGAACACTGAAGCTTTCTTT.